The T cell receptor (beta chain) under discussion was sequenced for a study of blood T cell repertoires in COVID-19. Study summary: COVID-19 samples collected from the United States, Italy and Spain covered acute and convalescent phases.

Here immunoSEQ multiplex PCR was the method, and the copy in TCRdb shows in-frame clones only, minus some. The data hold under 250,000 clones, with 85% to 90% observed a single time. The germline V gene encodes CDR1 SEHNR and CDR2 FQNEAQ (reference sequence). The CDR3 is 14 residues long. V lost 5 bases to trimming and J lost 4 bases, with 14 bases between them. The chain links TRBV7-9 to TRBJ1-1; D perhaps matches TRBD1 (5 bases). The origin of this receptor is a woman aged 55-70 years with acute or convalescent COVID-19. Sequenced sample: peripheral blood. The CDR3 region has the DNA TGTGCCAGCAGCCAGACGGGGGGGTTCACTGAAGCTTTCTTT. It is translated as CASSQTGGFTEAFF.